The clone carrying this T cell receptor beta chain was seen many times. The data derive from a study of blood T cell repertoires in COVID-19. At the level of the study: Collection of acute and convalescent COVID-19 samples took place in the United States, Italy and Spain. The cDNA or gDNA used as material had been derived from T cells, B-cell-depleted T cells, or PBMCs.

Germline CDR1 and CDR2: MNHEY and SMNVEV (reference sequence). Unmatched junction bases numbered 7, after V lost 8 bases and J lost 6 bases. This CDR3 has 12 residues. Profiled with immunoSEQ multiplex PCR; TCRdb holds only in-frame clones, not every one. The table records about 360,000 clones, 80% to 90% of them present only once. This sequence originates from a man aged 40-50 years in a cohort exposed to, infected with or recovered from COVID-19 (not recorded which). The sample taken for sequencing was PBMCs or T cells enriched from blood (not recorded which). The chain couples TRBV27 to TRBJ2-7; 7 bases are a match to TRBD1. The CDR3 DNA is TGTGCCAGCTCGACAGGGCCGAGCGAGCAGTACTTC. Translating it yields CASSTGPSEQYF.